This T cell receptor beta chain was observed in a study of blood T cell repertoires in COVID-19. This CDR3 is 16 amino acids long. The V and J ends lost 4 bases and 1 base respectively, with 16 bases between them. From germline, CDR1 is SGHKS and CDR2 YYEKEE (reference sequence). Original data processing: Quantification of nucleated cells was approximated via reference gene primer amplification. TCRdb's table, derived via immunoSEQ multiplex PCR, lists solely in-frame clones and lacks some. V, J and clone size derive from that table, while D and trimming were established from the DNA sequence. The sample holds 200,000 to 250,000 clones, 81% seen once. Participant age was roughly 18 to 90 years, and participants resided in approximately 25 US areas.

The sequenced sample was PBMCs or T cells enriched from blood (not recorded which). The chain couples TRBV5-5 to TRBJ2-3; TRBD2 is a possible D gene (6 bases). The clonotype was recovered from a woman aged 45-60 years with acute COVID-19. DNA for the CDR3: TGTGCCAGCAGCGGGGGGATCGGCGGCGGCACAGATACGCAGTATTTT. It specifies CASSGGIGGGTDTQYF. Full variable domain (missing parts from reference TRBV5-5 and TRBJ2-3): DAGVTQSPTHLIKTRGQQVTLRCSPISGHKSVSWYQQVLGQGPQFIFQYYEKEERGRGNFPDRFSARQFPNYSSELNVNALLLGDSALYLCASSGGIGGGTDTQYFGPGTRLTVL.